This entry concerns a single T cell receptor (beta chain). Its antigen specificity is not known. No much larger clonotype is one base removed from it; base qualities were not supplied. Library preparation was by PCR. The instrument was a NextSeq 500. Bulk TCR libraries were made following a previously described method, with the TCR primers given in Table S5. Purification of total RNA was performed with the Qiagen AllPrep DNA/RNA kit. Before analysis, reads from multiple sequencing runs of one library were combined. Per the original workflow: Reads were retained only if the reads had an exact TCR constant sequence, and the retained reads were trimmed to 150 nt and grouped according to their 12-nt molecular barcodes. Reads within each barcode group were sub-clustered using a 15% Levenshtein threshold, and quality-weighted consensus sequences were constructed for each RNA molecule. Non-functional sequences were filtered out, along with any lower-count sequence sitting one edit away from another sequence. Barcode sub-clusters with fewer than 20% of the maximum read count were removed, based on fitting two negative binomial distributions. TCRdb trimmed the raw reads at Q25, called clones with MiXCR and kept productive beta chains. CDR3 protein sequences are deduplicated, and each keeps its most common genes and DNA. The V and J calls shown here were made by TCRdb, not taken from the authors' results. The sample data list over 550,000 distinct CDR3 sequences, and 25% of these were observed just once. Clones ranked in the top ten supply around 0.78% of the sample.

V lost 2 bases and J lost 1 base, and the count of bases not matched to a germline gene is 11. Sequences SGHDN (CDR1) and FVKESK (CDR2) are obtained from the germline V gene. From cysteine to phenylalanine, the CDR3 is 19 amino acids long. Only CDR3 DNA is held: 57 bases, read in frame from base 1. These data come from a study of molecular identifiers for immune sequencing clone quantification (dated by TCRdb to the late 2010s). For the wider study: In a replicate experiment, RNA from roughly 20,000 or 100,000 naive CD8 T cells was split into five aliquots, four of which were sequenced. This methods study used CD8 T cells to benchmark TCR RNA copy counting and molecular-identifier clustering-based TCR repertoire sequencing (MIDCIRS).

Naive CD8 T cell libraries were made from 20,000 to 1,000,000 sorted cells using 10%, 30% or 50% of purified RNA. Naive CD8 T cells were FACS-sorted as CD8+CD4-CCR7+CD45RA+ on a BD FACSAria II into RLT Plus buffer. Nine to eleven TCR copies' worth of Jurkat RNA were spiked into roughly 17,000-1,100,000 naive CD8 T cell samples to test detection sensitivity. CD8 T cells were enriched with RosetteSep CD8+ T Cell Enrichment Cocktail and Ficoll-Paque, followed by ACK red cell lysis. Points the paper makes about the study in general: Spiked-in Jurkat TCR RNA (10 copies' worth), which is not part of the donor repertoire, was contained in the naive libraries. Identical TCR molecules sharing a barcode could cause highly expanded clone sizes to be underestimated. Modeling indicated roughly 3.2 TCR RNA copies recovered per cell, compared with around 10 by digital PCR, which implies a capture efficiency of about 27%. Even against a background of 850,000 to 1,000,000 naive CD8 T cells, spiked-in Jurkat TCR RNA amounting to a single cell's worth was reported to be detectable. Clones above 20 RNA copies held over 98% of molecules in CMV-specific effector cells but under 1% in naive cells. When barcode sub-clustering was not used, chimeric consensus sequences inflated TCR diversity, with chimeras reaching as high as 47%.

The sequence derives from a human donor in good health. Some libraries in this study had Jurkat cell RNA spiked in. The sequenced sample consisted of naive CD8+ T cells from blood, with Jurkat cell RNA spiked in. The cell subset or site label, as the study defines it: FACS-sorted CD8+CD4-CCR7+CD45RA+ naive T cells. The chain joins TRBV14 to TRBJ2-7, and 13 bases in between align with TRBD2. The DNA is TGTGCCAGCAGCCAAAGGACTAGCGGGAGATTCTGGGTATCCTACGAGCAGTACTTC. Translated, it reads CASSQRTSGRFWVSYEQYF.